This TCR beta chain is from a study of blood T cell repertoires in COVID-19. This clone was seen only a few times. V lost 5 bases to trimming and J lost 1 base, with 11 bases between them. Per the germline V gene, CDR1 is SGHRS and CDR2 is YFSETQ. This CDR3 is 14 amino acids long. The repertoire was sequenced with immunoSEQ multiplex PCR; TCRdb's copy has only in-frame clones and lacks some. The sample has about 250,000 clones; around nine tenths are singletons. Sequenced sample: peripheral blood. This receptor was taken from a woman between 40 and 55 years old who had recovered from COVID-19. V is TRBV5-1 and J is TRBJ2-3, with a possible D match to TRBD2 (6 bases). The CDR3 loop is CASSWGVGTDTQYF. CDR3 sequence (DNA): TGCGCCAGCAGTTGGGGGGTCGGCACAGATACGCAGTATTTT.